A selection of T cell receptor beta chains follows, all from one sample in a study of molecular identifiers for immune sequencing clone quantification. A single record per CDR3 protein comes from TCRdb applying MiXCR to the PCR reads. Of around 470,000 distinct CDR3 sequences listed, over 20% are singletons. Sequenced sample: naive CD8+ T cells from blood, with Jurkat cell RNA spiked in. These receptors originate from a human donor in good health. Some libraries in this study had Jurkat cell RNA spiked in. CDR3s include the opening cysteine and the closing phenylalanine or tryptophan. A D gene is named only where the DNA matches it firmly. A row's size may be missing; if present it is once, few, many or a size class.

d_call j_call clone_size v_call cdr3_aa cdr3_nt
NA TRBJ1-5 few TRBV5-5 CASSLEGFSNQPQHF TGTGCCAGCAGCTTGGAGGGTTTCAGCAATCAGCCCCAGCATTTT
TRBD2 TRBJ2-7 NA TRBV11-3 CASSYFSGSGYEQYF TGTGCCAGCAGCTACTTTAGCGGGAGCGGGTACGAGCAGTACTTC
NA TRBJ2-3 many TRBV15 CATSRDRFGADTQYF TGTGCCACCAGCAGAGACCGATTCGGGGCAGATACGCAGTATTTT
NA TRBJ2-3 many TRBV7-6 CASSFLGSNTDTQYF TGTGCCAGCAGCTTTCTTGGGTCCAACACAGATACGCAGTATTTT
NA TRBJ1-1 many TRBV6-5 CASNWLGLNTEAFF TGTGCCAGCAATTGGTTGGGACTGAACACTGAAGCTTTCTTT
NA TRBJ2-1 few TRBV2 CASSEGLGYNEQFF TGTGCCAGCAGTGAAGGCTTGGGGTATAATGAGCAGTTCTTC
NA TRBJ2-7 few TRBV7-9 CASSLGPSDEQYF TGTGCCAGCAGCTTGGGCCCATCGGACGAGCAGTACTTC
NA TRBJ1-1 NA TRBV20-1 CSATMGTEAFF TGCAGTGCTACAATGGGCACTGAAGCTTTCTTT
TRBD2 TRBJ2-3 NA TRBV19 CASTQGLAATDTQCF TGTGCCAGTACGCAGGGACTAGCGGCCACAGATACGCAGTGTTTT
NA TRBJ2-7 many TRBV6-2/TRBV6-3 CASSLPGDRSYEQYF TGTGCCAGCAGTCTCCCCGGTGATCGGTCCTACGAGCAGTACTTC
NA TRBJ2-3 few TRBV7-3 CASSGEARTRPDTQYF TGTGCCAGCAGCGGTGAGGCCCGAACCAGGCCAGATACGCAGTATTTT
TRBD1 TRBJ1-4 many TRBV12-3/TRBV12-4 CASRHGNRDRGDNEKLFF TGTGCCAGCAGGCATGGGAACCGGGACAGGGGTGATAATGAAAAACTGTTTTTT
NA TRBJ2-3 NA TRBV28 CASSPYGTSITDTQYF TGTGCCAGCAGCCCGTACGGGACTTCTATCACAGATACGCAGTATTTT
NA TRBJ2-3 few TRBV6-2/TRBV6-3 CASLTGTSTDTQYF TGTGCCAGTTTGACGGGTACTAGCACAGATACGCAGTATTTT
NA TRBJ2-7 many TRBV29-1 CSVARGAIYEQYF TGCAGCGTAGCCAGAGGGGCGATCTACGAGCAGTACTTC
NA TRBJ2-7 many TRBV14 CASSQEGNSYEQYF TGTGCCAGCAGCCAAGAGGGAAATTCCTACGAGCAGTACTTC
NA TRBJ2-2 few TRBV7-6 CASSPVAGELFF TGTGCCAGCAGCCCAGTTGCCGGGGAGCTGTTTTTT
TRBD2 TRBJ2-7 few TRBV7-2 CASSPTPGGPLSYEQYF TGTGCCAGCAGCCCCACCCCGGGGGGGCCCCTTTCCTACGAGCAGTACTTC
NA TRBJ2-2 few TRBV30 CAWNQGTGELFF TGTGCCTGGAACCAGGGCACCGGGGAGCTGTTTTTT
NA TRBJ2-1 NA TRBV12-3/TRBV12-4 CASNLLLRAYNEQFF TGTGCCAGCAATTTGTTGTTGAGGGCCTACAATGAGCAGTTCTTC
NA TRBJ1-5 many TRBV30 CAWSVWPGNQPQHF TGTGCCTGGAGTGTTTGGCCTGGCAATCAGCCCCAGCATTTT
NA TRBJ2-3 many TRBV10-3 CAISDRGAEDTQYF TGTGCCATCAGTGATCGAGGGGCCGAAGATACGCAGTATTTT
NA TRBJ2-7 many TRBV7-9 CASSPARGSYEQYF TGTGCCAGCAGCCCTGCTCGGGGAAGCTACGAGCAGTACTTC
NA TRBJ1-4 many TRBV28 CASANGGLKKLFF TGTGCCAGCGCTAACGGGGGGTTGAAGAAACTGTTTTTT
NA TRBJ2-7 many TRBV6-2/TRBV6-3 CASTEGGEQYF TGTGCCAGCACCGAGGGCGGCGAGCAGTACTTC
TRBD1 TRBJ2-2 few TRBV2 CASSAGTGANTGELFF TGTGCCAGCAGCGCCGGGACAGGAGCGAACACCGGGGAGCTGTTTTTT
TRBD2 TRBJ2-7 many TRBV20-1 CSARVLAGGIEQYF TGCAGTGCTAGAGTGCTAGCGGGAGGTATCGAGCAGTACTTC
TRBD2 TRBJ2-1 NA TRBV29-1 CSVIGLVGEQFF TGCAGCGTGATCGGACTAGTAGGCGAGCAGTTCTTC
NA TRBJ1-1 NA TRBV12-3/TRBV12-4 CASNPGANTEAFF TGTGCCAGCAACCCCGGGGCGAACACTGAAGCTTTCTTT
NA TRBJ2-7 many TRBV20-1 CSARGTHAYEQYF TGCAGTGCTAGAGGGACCCACGCCTACGAGCAGTACTTC
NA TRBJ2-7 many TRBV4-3 CASSQGSSGSSYEQYF TGCGCCAGCAGCCAAGGATCCTCCGGGAGCTCCTACGAGCAGTACTTC
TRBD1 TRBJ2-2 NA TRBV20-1 CSARDRGQGSFTGELFF TGCAGTGCTAGAGACCGGGGACAGGGGTCATTCACCGGGGAGCTGTTTTTT
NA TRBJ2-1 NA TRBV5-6 CASSLEGEINLYNEQFF TGTGCCAGCAGCTTGGAAGGAGAAATCAACCTTTACAATGAGCAGTTCTTC
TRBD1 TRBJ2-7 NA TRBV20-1 CSANQVGTVSYEQYF TGCAGTGCTAACCAAGTCGGGACAGTCTCCTACGAGCAGTACTTC
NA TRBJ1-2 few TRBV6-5 CASTLGGYGYTF TGTGCCAGCACCCTAGGGGGATACGGCTACACCTTC
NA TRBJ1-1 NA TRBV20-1 CSAPRDGVFEAFF TGCAGTGCTCCACGGGACGGGGTCTTTGAAGCTTTCTTT